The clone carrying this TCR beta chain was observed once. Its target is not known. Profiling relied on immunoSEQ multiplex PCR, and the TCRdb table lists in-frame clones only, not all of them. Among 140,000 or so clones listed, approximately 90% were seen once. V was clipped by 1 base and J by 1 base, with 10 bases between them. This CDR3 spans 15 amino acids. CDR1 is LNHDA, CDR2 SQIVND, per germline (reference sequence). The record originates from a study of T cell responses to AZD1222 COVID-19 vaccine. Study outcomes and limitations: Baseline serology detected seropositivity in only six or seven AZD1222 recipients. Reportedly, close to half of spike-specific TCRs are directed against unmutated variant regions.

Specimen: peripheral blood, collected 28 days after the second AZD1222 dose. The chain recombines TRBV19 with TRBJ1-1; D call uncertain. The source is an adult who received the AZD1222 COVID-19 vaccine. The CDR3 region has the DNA TGTGCCAGTAGTATAGCACGTTTGACGAACACTGAAGCTTTCTTT. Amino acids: CASSIARLTNTEAFF.